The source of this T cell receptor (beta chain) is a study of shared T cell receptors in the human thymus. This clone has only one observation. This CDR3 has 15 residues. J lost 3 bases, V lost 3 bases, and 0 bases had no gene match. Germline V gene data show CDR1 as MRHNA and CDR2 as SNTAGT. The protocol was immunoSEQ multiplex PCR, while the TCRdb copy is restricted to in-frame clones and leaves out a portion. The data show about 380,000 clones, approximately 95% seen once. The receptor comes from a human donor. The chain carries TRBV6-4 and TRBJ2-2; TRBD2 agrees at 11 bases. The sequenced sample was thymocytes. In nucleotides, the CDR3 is TGTGCCAGCAGTGAACTAGCGGGAGACACCGGGGAGCTGTTTTTT. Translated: CASSELAGDTGELFF.